The present T cell receptor beta chain was sequenced within a study of shared clonotypes between healthy human individuals. On the study more broadly: The study enrolled a couple of women and a few men aged 18 to 49. CD4 naive and CD4 memory each took three plates per donor, while CD8 naive took two and CD8 memory one.

Germline V lookup: CDR1 SSHAT, CDR2 FNYEAQ (reference sequence). The CDR3 consists of 17 residues. A remark on this clone: Its antigen is unknown. Germline is not matched at one junction end, which may reflect a read error.

Study-wide points: Approximately 5.3% was the fraction of naive CD4 clonotypes found shared across several donors.

Each sorted subset replicate got 200 ng genomic DNA, about 33,000 genomes. The method was immunoSEQ multiplex PCR; TCRdb's version includes in-frame clones alone and lacks a portion of them. The data hold over 1.4 million clones, with around 95% observed a single time. The rearrangement uses TRBV7-7 and TRBJ2-1; 11 bases fit TRBD2. The TCR sequence derives from a man aged 25-45 years in good health. Sequenced material: naive CD4+ T cells sorted from blood. Subset specified: CD45RA+ positively selected. CDR3 sequence (DNA): TGTGCTAGCAGCTTATCCCCTCTAGCGGGGGGCGGGGGTGAGCAGTTCTTC. Residues: CASSLSPLAGGGGEQFF. The complete variable domain, with remaining parts taken from reference TRBV7-7 and TRBJ2-1, reads GAGVSQSPRYKVTKRGQDVTLRCDPISSHATLYWYQQALGQGPEFLTYFNYEAQPDKSGLPSDRFSAERPEGSISTLTIQRTEQRDSAMYRCASSLSPLAGGGGEQFFGPGTRLTVL.